Below, 19 T cell receptor beta chains from the same sample are listed, as sequenced in a study of blood T cell repertoires in COVID-19 (dated by TCRdb to 2018 to 2021). Receptors were amplified or captured by the immunoSEQ multiplex PCR assay. Drawn from immuneACCESS, this table holds only the in-frame rearrangements with V and J called that TCRdb kept. Clones are partly lost; checked studies trace under half to an unresolved V gene and leave the rest unexplained. In this sample the table shows about 210,000 clones, 85% of which occur a single time. The leading ten clones occupy 0.9% to 0.95% of the sample. The specimen sequenced was peripheral blood. The source of these receptors is a man aged 55 to 70 with COVID-19, enrolled during active disease.

In its sample, this clone was seen a few times. The chain is built from TRBV28 and TRBJ1-1; D call uncertain. V was cut by 1 base and J by 5 bases, with 11 bases left in between. CDR1 is MDHEN and CDR2 is SYDVKM in the germline V gene. This CDR3 has 14 amino acids. The DNA for the CDR3 is TGTGCCAGCAGTTTATCGGGTGGGTGGACTGAAGCTTTCTTT. It yields the protein CASSLSGGWTEAFF.

This clone was observed once. This chain links TRBV4-2 with TRBJ2-2; TRBD2 matches at 11 bases. The CDR3 spans 18 residues. Germline V gives CDR1 LGHNA, CDR2 YNFKEQ. V dropped 1 base and J dropped 6; count of bases not matched to a gene: 10. The CDR3 nucleotides read TGTGCCAGCAGCCAAGGGCAAGGTAGTAGCGGGAGGGCCGGGGAGCTGTTTTTT. Encoded protein: CASSQGQGSSGRAGELFF.

The chain couples TRBV27 to TRBJ1-2; 8 bases are a match to TRBD1. V dropped 4 bases and J dropped 9; count of bases not matched to a gene: 13. The CDR3 totals 15 residues. Per the germline V gene, CDR1 is MNHEY and CDR2 is SMNVEV (reference sequence). DNA for the CDR3: TGTGCCAGCAGTTCGGAAACAGGGGGTCCTCCTCGCTACACCTTC. Its protein is CASSSETGGPPRYTF.

This chain uses TRBV6-5 with TRBJ2-5; 7 positions match TRBD1. The J segment lost 5 bases and the V segment lost 10 bases, leaving 4 bases of the junction unmatched. This CDR3 spans 11 amino acids. Germline V lookup: CDR1 MNHEY, CDR2 SVGAGI. CDR3 nucleotide sequence: TGTGCCACGACAGGGACGGAGACCCAGTACTTC. Amino acid sequence: CATTGTETQYF.

The V and J genes are TRBV4-1 and TRBJ1-2; 8 bases are shared with TRBD1. CDR1 is MGHRA, CDR2 YSYEKL, per germline. The CDR3 is 16 residues long. With 0 bases clipped from V and 8 bases from J, the junction kept 11 bases outside the gene matches. CDR3 amino acids: CASSQELRDRGGGYTF. The CDR3 nucleotides are TGCGCCAGCAGCCAAGAACTCCGTGACAGGGGTGGAGGCTACACCTTC.

V and J are TRBV3-1 (or the pseudogene TRBV3-2) and TRBJ1-3; D gene uncertain. The V gene lost 0 bases and the J gene lost 2 bases, with 11 bases spanning the gap. Per germline, CDR1 LGHDT and CDR2 YNNKEL (reference sequence). The CDR3 has 16 amino acids. CDR3 loop: CASSQEWSSTGNTIYF. The DNA for the CDR3 is TGTGCCAGCAGCCAAGAGTGGAGTTCAACTGGAAACACCATATATTTT.

The V gene is TRBV5-1, the J gene TRBJ2-1, with TRBD2 matching over 9 bases. This CDR3 spans 14 amino acids. Germline V CDR1 and CDR2: SGHRS, YFSETQ. With 5 bases clipped from V and 8 bases from J, the junction kept 8 bases outside the gene matches. CDR3 DNA: TGCGCCAGCAGTAGCCCGGGGACTAGCTATGAGCAGTTCTTC. The encoded protein is CASSSPGTSYEQFF.

The rearrangement links TRBV3-1 (or the pseudogene TRBV3-2) to TRBJ2-7, with 7 bases lining up with TRBD1. The germline V gene encodes CDR1 LGHDT and CDR2 YNNKEL (reference sequence). This CDR3 has 13 residues. J lost 6 bases, V lost 4 bases, and 6 bases had no gene match. The CDR3 bases are TGTGCCAGCAGCCGAAGAGAGGGGGCCGAGCAGTACTTC. Amino acids: CASSRREGAEQYF.

CDR3 loop: CASSWTGNYGYTF. The CDR3 DNA reads TGTGCCAGCAGTTGGACAGGGAACTATGGCTACACCTTC. V is TRBV6-5 and J is TRBJ1-2; 8 nucleotides line up with TRBD1. V shed 4 bases and J 2 bases; nucleotides not matched to a gene: 0. Germline loops: CDR1 MNHEY, CDR2 SVGAGI. The CDR3 extends over 13 amino acids.

This chain links TRBV6-2 or TRBV6-3 with TRBJ1-5; the match to TRBD1 covers 9 bases. CDR1 MNHEY and CDR2 SVGEGT come from the germline V gene. The CDR3 length is 15 residues. V lost 6 bases, J lost 6 bases, and 9 bases stayed unmatched. The CDR3 DNA sequence: TGTGCCAGCAGCCCTCGGGGACAGGGTATTCAGCCCCAGCATTTT. It specifies CASSPRGQGIQPQHF.

The chain is built from TRBV2 and TRBJ1-4; D may be TRBD1 (6 bases). Germline V CDR1 and CDR2: SNHLY, FYNNEI. V shed 7 bases and J shed 4 bases, with 13 bases lying between them. The CDR3 runs to 14 residues. CDR3 nucleotides: TGTGCCAGCAATTTACAGGGAATTAATGAAAAACTGTTTTTT. Protein product: CASNLQGINEKLFF.

V gene TRBV27 combines with J gene TRBJ1-4; perhaps TRBD1 as D (5 bases). This CDR3 comprises 15 residues. The germline CDR1 and CDR2 sequences are MNHEY and SMNVEV (reference sequence). V was cut by 5 bases and J by 8 bases, with 18 bases left in between. DNA of the CDR3: TGTGCCAGCAGTCCCTCGATTGGGGCAGGCGAAAAACTGTTTTTT. This encodes CASSPSIGAGEKLFF.

The chain links TRBV29-1 to TRBJ2-3; TRBD1 is a possible D gene (5 bases). This CDR3 comprises 14 residues. Trimming removed 3 bases from V and 3 bases from J, with 13 bases in between. CDR1 is SQVTM, CDR2 ANQGSEA, per germline. CDR3 loop: CSVEAPGSTDTQYF. CDR3 nucleotide sequence: TGCAGCGTTGAGGCGCCAGGGTCGACAGATACGCAGTATTTT.

This clone was detected only a few times. The gene calls are TRBV11-3 and TRBJ1-1, with 9 bases that match TRBD1. CDR3 length equals 15 residues. Losses at the gene ends were 1 base for V and 4 bases for J; bases not matched to a gene: 4. Germline loops: CDR1 SGHNT, CDR2 YENEEA. The CDR3 is CASSLGGQGITEAFF. CDR3 nucleotides: TGTGCCAGCAGCTTAGGCGGACAGGGGATCACTGAAGCTTTCTTT. Looking up the rest from reference TRBV11-3 and TRBJ1-1 gives the full variable domain: EAGVVQSPRYKIIEKKQPVAFWCNPISGHNTLYWYLQNLGQGPELLIRYENEEAVDDSQLPKDRFSAERLKGVDSTLKIQPAELGDSAVYLCASSLGGQGITEAFFGQGTRLTVV.

The table lists this clone with a few counts. The CDR3: CASSGGQGAVRTTEAFF. For the CDR3, the DNA is TGTGCCAGCAGTGGGGGACAGGGGGCTGTTAGGACCACTGAAGCTTTCTTT. The gene calls are TRBV25-1 and TRBJ1-1; TRBD1 aligns across 12 bases. The V gene end was trimmed by 4 bases and the J gene end by 4 bases; junction bases not matched to a gene: 10. The CDR3 consists of 17 residues. Germline V gene lookup returns CDR1 MGHDK and CDR2 SYGVNS.

The V and J genes are TRBV5-6 and TRBJ2-7, with TRBD1 matching 8 bases. Germline-derived CDR1 and CDR2 are SGHDT and YYEEEE. Losses at the gene ends were 2 bases for V and 3 bases for J; bases not matched to a gene: 7. The CDR3 spans 15 residues. This CDR3 reads CASSFRTGKIYEQYF. DNA of the CDR3: TGTGCCAGCAGCTTTCGGACAGGGAAGATCTACGAGCAGTACTTC. The entire variable domain, with the rest obtained from reference TRBV5-6 and TRBJ2-7, is as follows: DAGVTQSPTHLIKTRGQQVTLRCSPKSGHDTVSWYQQALGQGPQFIFQYYEEEERQRGNFPDRFSGHQFPNYSSELNVNALLLGDSALYLCASSFRTGKIYEQYFGPGTRLTVT.

This clone was seen just once. The chain links TRBV3-1 (or the pseudogene TRBV3-2) to TRBJ1-6; D is unclear. Germline assignment: CDR1 LGHDT and CDR2 YNNKEL (reference sequence). Trimming shortened V by 1 base and J by 9 bases, and 13 bases separated the two germline ends. The CDR3 runs 15 residues. The CDR3 coding sequence is TGTGCCAGCAGCCAAGTTGTCGGTCCCCCTTCACCCCTCCACTTT. This encodes CASSQVVGPPSPLHF.

This chain uses TRBV14 with TRBJ1-6; no reliable D call. CDR1 SGHDN and CDR2 FVKESK come from the germline V gene. The CDR3 loop spans 14 amino acids. Trimming took off 4 bases at V and 7 bases at J, with 11 bases between the two ends. The CDR3 nucleotides are TGTGCCAGCAGCCCCGCAGGTAGAAATTCACCCCTCCACTTT. Translated: CASSPAGRNSPLHF.

V usage is TRBV3-1 (or the pseudogene TRBV3-2) and J usage is TRBJ2-1; 10 bases agree with TRBD2. This CDR3 contains 16 residues. V trimming: 4 bases; J trimming: 2 bases; junction bases outside the gene matches: 5. Germline assignment: CDR1 LGHDT and CDR2 YNNKEL (reference sequence). Written as DNA, the CDR3 is TGTGCCAGCAGCCCCCTAGCGGGAGTAACCTACAATGAGCAGTTCTTC. This codes for CASSPLAGVTYNEQFF.